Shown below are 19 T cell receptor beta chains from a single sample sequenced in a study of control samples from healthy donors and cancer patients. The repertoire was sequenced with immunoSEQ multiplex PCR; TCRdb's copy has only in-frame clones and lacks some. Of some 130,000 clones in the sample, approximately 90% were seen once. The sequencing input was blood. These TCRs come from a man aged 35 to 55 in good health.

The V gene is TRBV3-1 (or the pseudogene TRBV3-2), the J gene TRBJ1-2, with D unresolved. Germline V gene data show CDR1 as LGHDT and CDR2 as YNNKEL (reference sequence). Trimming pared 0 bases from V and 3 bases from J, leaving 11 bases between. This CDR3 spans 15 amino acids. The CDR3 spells CASSQDLEAHYGYTF. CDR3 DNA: TGTGCCAGCAGCCAAGATCTAGAGGCCCACTATGGCTACACCTTC.

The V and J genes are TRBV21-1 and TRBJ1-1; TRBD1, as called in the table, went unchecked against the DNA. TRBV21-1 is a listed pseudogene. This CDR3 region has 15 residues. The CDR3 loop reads CASSTYREPNTEAFF. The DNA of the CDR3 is TGTGCCAGCAGCACTTACAGGGAACCGAACACTGAAGCTTTCTTT.

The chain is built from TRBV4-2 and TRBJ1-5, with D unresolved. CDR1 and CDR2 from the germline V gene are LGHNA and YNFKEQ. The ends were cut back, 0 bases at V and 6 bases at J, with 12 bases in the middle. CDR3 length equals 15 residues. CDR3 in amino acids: CASSQDPQVAQPQHF. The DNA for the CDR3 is TGTGCCAGCAGCCAAGATCCGCAGGTAGCTCAGCCCCAGCATTTT.

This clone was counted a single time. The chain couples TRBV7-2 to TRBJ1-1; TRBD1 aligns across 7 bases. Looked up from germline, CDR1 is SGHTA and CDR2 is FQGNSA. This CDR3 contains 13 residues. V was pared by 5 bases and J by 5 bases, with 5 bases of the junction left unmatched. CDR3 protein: CASSTGQHTEAFF. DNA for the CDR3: TGTGCCAGCAGCACGGGACAGCATACTGAAGCTTTCTTT.

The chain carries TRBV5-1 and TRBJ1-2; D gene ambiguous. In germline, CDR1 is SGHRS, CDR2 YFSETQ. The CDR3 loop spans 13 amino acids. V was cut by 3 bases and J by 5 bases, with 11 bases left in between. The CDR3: CASSSGPRYGYTF. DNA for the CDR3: TGCGCCAGCAGCTCCGGCCCGAGGTATGGCTACACCTTC.

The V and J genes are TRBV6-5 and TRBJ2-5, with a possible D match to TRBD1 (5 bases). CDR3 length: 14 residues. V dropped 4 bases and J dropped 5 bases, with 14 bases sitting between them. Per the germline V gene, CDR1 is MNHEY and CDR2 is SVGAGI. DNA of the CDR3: TGTGCCAGCAGTTTTACTGCAGGGCTGGAGACCCAGTACTTC. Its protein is CASSFTAGLETQYF.

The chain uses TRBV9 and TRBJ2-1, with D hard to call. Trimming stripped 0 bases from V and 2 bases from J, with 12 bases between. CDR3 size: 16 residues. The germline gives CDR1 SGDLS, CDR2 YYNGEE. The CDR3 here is CASSVVSGPPYNEQFF. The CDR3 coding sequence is TGTGCCAGCAGCGTAGTGTCCGGGCCCCCCTACAATGAGCAGTTCTTC.

The CDR3 DNA reads as TGTGCCTGGAGTGCCGGGACAGTATCGAATTCACCCCTCCACTTT. It specifies CAWSAGTVSNSPLHF. V and J are TRBV30 and TRBJ1-6, with TRBD1 identical over 7 bases. J gave up 7 bases and V 1 base, and 7 bases lay outside the gene matches. CDR1 and CDR2 (germline): GTSNPN, SVGIG (reference sequence). The CDR3 totals 15 residues.

In DNA form, the CDR3 reads TGTGCCAGCAGCTTGGGACAGGGTGGTGAAAAACTGTTTTTT. Translation gives CASSLGQGGEKLFF. The J gene is TRBJ1-4, the V gene TRBV11-1, with 9 positions matching TRBD1. The ends lost 3 bases at V and 7 bases at J; junction bases unmatched: 3. This CDR3 contains 14 residues. Germline values: CDR1 SGHAT, CDR2 FQDESV (reference sequence).

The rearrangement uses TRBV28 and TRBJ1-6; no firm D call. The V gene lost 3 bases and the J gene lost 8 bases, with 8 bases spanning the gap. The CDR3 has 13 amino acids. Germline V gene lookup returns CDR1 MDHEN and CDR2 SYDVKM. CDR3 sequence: CASSLVWDSPLHF. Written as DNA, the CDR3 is TGTGCCAGCAGTTTGGTATGGGATTCACCCCTCCACTTT.

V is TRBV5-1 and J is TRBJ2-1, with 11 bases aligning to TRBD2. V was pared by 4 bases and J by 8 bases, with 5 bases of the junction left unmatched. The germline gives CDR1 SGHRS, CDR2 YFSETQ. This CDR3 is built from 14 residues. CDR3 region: CASSIPTSGDEQFF. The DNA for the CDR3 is TGCGCCAGCAGCATTCCGACTAGCGGGGATGAGCAGTTCTTC.

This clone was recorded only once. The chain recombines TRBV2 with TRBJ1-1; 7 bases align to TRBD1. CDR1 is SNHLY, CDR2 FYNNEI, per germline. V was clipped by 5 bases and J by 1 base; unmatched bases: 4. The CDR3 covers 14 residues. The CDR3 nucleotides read TGTGCCAGCAGTTTTGACAGGGCGAACACTGAAGCTTTCTTT. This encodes CASSFDRANTEAFF.

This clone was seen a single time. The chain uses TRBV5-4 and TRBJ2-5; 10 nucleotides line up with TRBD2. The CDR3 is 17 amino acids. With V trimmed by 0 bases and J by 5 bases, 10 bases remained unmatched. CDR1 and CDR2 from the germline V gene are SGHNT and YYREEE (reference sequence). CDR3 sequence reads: CASSLAPSGGATETQYF. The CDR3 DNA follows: TGTGCCAGCAGCTTGGCACCAAGCGGGGGGGCCACTGAGACCCAGTACTTC.

The CDR3 sequence is CASSTPTSGAQTQYF. Here the CDR3 DNA reads TGTGCCAGCAGCACTCCGACTAGCGGGGCCCAGACCCAGTACTTC. The V gene is TRBV5-4, the J gene TRBJ2-5; TRBD2 agrees at 11 bases. Trimming took 4 bases from V and 6 from J; bases not matched to a gene: 8. From germline, CDR1 is SGHNT and CDR2 YYREEE (reference sequence). This CDR3 has 15 amino acids.

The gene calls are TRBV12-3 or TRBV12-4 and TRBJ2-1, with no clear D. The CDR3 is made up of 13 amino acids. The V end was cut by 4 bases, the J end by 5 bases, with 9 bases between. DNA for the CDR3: TGTGCCAGCAGTTACCGCCAAAACAATGAGCAGTTCTTC. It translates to CASSYRQNNEQFF.

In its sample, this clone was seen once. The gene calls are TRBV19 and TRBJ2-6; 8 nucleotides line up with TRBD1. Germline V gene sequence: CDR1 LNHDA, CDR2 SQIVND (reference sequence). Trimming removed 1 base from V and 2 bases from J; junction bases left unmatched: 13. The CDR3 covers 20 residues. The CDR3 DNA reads TGTGCCAGTAGTATAGCCAGGGGGCTAGGGTCCAGGGCTGGGGCCAACGTCCTGACTTTC. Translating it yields CASSIARGLGSRAGANVLTF.

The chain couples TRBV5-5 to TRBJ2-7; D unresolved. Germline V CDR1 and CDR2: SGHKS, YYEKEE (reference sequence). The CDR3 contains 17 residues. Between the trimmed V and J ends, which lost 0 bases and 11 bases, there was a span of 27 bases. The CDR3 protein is CASSLAENRYPSGVEYF. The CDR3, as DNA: TGTGCCAGCAGCTTGGCTGAGAACCGATACCCTTCGGGCGTGGAGTACTTC.

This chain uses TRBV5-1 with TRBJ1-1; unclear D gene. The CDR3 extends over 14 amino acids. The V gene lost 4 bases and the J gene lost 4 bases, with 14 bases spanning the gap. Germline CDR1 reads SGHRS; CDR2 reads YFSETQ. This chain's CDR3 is CASSPFIGSTEAFF. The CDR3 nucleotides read TGCGCCAGCAGCCCCTTTATAGGGTCCACTGAAGCTTTCTTT.

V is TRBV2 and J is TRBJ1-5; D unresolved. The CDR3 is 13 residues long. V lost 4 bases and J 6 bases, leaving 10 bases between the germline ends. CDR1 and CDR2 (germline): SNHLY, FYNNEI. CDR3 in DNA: TGTGCCAGCAGTGTTCGGGCGACTCAGCCCCAGCATTTT. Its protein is CASSVRATQPQHF. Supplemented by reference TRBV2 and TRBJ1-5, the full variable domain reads EPEVTQTPSHQVTQMGQEVILRCVPISNHLYFYWYRQILGQKVEFLVSFYNNEISEKSEIFDDQFSVERPDGSNFTLKIRSTKLEDSAMYFCASSVRATQPQHFGDGTRLSIL.